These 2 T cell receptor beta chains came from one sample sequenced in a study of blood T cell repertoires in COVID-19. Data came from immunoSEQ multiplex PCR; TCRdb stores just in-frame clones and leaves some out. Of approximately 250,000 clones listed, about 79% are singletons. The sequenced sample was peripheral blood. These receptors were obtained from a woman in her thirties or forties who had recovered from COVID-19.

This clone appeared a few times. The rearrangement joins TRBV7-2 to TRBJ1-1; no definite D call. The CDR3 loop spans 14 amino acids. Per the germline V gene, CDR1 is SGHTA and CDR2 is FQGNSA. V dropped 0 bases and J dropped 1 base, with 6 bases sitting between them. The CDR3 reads CASSLATGNTEAFF. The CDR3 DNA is TGTGCCAGCAGCTTAGCAACGGGGAACACTGAAGCTTTCTTT.

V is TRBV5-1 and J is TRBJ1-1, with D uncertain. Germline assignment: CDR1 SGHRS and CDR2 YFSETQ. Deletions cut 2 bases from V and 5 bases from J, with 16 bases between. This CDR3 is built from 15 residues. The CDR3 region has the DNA TGCGCCAGCAGCTTTTTGCCAGGAGGATGGACTGAAGCTTTCTTT. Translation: CASSFLPGGWTEAFF.